The rows below give T cell receptor beta chains drawn from one sample of a study of OX40 agonist ivuxolimab in advanced cancers. Clones were sequenced by immunoSEQ multiplex PCR, and TCRdb holds only the in-frame ones, with some missing. Of 95,000 to 100,000 clones in the sample, 70% to 85% were seen once. Sample: CD4+ or CD8+ T cells sorted from blood, taken in a trial of the OX40 agonist ivuxolimab. The receptors come from an adult with an advanced solid tumor such as melanoma, head and neck, liver or kidney cancer. Each CDR3 is given with its conserved first and last residue. D genes are given only for firm matches. Size is omitted from some rows. Given values are once, few, many or a class for expanded clones.

clone size,J gene,V gene,D gene,CDR3 protein,CDR3 DNA
once,TRBJ2-3,TRBV28,TRBD2,CASRMRGGGIPDTQYF,TGTGCCAGCAGGATGAGAGGCGGGGGGATCCCAGATACGCAGTATTTT
-,TRBJ2-5,TRBV10-1,TRBD2,CASSESRRLAGGLGETQYF,TGCGCCAGCAGTGAGTCGAGGAGACTAGCGGGAGGTTTAGGAGAGACCCAGTACTTC
-,TRBJ1-2,TRBV5-6,-,CASSADSYGYTF,TGTGCCAGCAGCGCGGACAGTTATGGCTACACCTTC
-,TRBJ2-7,TRBV18,-,CASSQTDYEQYF,TGTGCCAGCTCACAGACAGACTACGAGCAGTACTTC
few,TRBJ1-1,TRBV11-2,-,CASSLRFGLKNTEAFF,TGTGCCAGCAGCTTACGGTTCGGACTGAAGAACACTGAAGCTTTCTTT
-,TRBJ2-2,TRBV4-3,TRBD2,CASSQVNSGRFGELFF,TGCGCCAGCAGCCAAGTTAATAGCGGGAGGTTCGGGGAGCTGTTTTTT
-,TRBJ1-2,TRBV5-1,-,CASSPGGEASYGYTF,TGCGCCAGCAGCCCGGGAGGGGAAGCGAGCTATGGCTACACCTTC
once,TRBJ2-3,TRBV7-6,TRBD2,CASSTGLAGESTDTQYF,TGTGCCAGCAGCACGGGACTAGCGGGGGAGAGCACAGATACGCAGTATTTT
-,TRBJ1-4,TRBV5-1,TRBD1,CASSRDSNEKLFF,TGCGCCAGCAGCAGGGACAGTAATGAAAAACTGTTTTTT
once,TRBJ2-3,TRBV18,TRBD1,CASSSTGGRTDTQYF,TGTGCCAGCTCATCTACAGGGGGGAGGACAGATACGCAGTATTTT
-,TRBJ2-3,TRBV7-2,TRBD1,CASTTARDRVLRTQYF,TGTGCCAGCACCACCGCACGGGACAGGGTTTTGCGTACGCAGTATTTT
-,TRBJ2-1,TRBV7-8,TRBD1,CASSLVRTGLTNEQFF,TGTGCCAGCAGCTTAGTCCGGACAGGTCTGACCAATGAGCAGTTCTTC
-,TRBJ1-5,TRBV19,-,CASQTVTDQPQHF,TGTGCCAGTCAAACCGTCACAGATCAGCCCCAGCATTTT
few,TRBJ2-7,TRBV6-5,-,CASSEPGYLNEQYF,TGTGCCAGCAGTGAACCGGGATACCTCAACGAGCAGTACTTC
-,TRBJ1-1,TRBV9,-,CASSVEPINTEAFF,TGTGCCAGCAGCGTAGAACCGATAAACACTGAAGCTTTCTTT
-,TRBJ1-5,TRBV28,-,CASSLLGGTRFGNQPQHF,TGTGCCAGCAGTTTACTGGGGGGGACCCGCTTCGGTAATCAGCCCCAGCATTTT
-,TRBJ2-1,TRBV11-2,TRBD1,CASSLVFGTGGSYNEQFF,TGTGCCAGCAGCTTAGTCTTCGGGACAGGGGGCTCCTACAATGAGCAGTTCTTC
-,TRBJ1-4,TRBV6-6,TRBD1,CASSYPGGNEKLFF,TGTGCCAGCAGTTACCCAGGGGGCAATGAAAAACTGTTTTTT
-,TRBJ1-5,TRBV19,-,CASSIYFRGASNQPQHF,TGTGCCAGTAGTATTTATTTCAGAGGAGCTAGCAATCAGCCCCAGCATTTT
-,TRBJ1-2,TRBV5-4,-,CASSWGQEGYGYTF,TGTGCCAGCAGCTGGGGACAAGAGGGCTATGGCTACACCTTC
-,TRBJ1-1,TRBV19,TRBD1,CASSIEVTGVGTEAFF,TGTGCCAGTAGTATAGAAGTGACAGGGGTAGGGACTGAAGCTTTCTTT
-,TRBJ2-7,TRBV28,TRBD1,CASSSQAGGYHEQYF,TGTGCCAGCAGTTCCCAGGCAGGGGGTTATCACGAGCAGTACTTC
once,TRBJ1-5,TRBV4-2,-,CASSQELQVNQPQHF,TGTGCCAGCAGCCAAGAGCTACAGGTGAATCAGCCCCAGCATTTT
-,TRBJ1-2,TRBV2,TRBD1,CASTRDRVNYGYTF,TGTGCCAGCACCCGGGACAGGGTTAACTATGGCTACACCTTC
-,TRBJ2-2,TRBV27,-,CASRPTTNTGELFF,TGTGCCAGCAGGCCTACAACGAACACCGGGGAGCTGTTTTTT
-,TRBJ1-1,TRBV7-9,-,CASSLMQLNTEAFF,TGTGCCAGCAGCTTAATGCAGCTGAACACTGAAGCTTTCTTT
-,TRBJ2-1,TRBV30,TRBD1,CAWSVRFDRGFFSYNEQFF,TGTGCCTGGAGTGTAAGGTTTGACAGGGGGTTTTTCTCCTACAATGAGCAGTTCTTC
-,TRBJ2-7,TRBV6-5,-,CASCKDKFYEQYF,TGTGCCAGCTGCAAGGACAAATTCTACGAGCAGTACTTC
-,TRBJ1-1,TRBV27,-,CASKEGSLWSTEAFF,TGTGCCAGCAAGGAGGGAAGCTTGTGGAGCACTGAAGCTTTCTTT
-,TRBJ1-1,TRBV4-3,-,CASSQVRRGTEAFF,TGCGCCAGCAGCCAAGTTCGGCGGGGCACTGAAGCTTTCTTT
-,TRBJ1-4,TRBV18,-,CASSPGLNEKLFF,TGTGCCAGCTCACCAGGGCTTAATGAAAAACTGTTTTTT
-,TRBJ1-4,TRBV30,-,CAWSLSGPQKLFF,TGTGCCTGGTCCTTATCGGGACCCCAGAAACTGTTTTTT
-,TRBJ1-6,TRBV9,TRBD1,CASSVGAGTANSPLHF,TGTGCCAGCAGCGTAGGGGCAGGGACAGCGAATTCACCCCTCCACTTT
-,TRBJ2-5,TRBV18,-,CASSPPLKETQYF,TGTGCCAGCTCACCACCCCTTAAAGAGACCCAGTACTTC
-,TRBJ2-4,TRBV27,-,CASSPAGTSLFQNIQYF,TGTGCCAGCAGCCCCGCCGGGACTTCACTTTTCCAAAACATTCAGTACTTC
-,TRBJ2-2,TRBV30,TRBD1,CAWGGSRTGVTGELFF,TGTGCCTGGGGTGGGTCACGGACAGGGGTCACCGGGGAGCTGTTTTTT
-,TRBJ2-7,TRBV30,-,CAWSVQGPFEQYF,TGTGCCTGGAGTGTACAAGGCCCATTCGAGCAGTACTTC
few,TRBJ2-7,TRBV2,TRBD2,CASSELAVWQYF,TGTGCCAGCAGTGAACTAGCGGTTTGGCAGTACTTC
once,TRBJ2-7,TRBV5-4,-,CASSIPGLLEQYF,TGTGCCAGCAGCATACCGGGACTCCTCGAGCAGTACTTC
-,TRBJ1-1,TRBV19,-,CASSNRKSGVTEAFF,TGTGCCAGTAGTAATCGGAAGTCCGGAGTTACTGAAGCTTTCTTT
-,TRBJ2-3,TRBV15,TRBD2,CATSGSGSLDTQYF,TGTGCCACCAGCGGTAGCGGGAGTTTAGATACGCAGTATTTT
-,TRBJ2-2,TRBV5-1,TRBD1,CASSLAPTGTNTGELFF,TGCGCCAGCAGCTTGGCCCCGACAGGGACGAACACCGGGGAGCTGTTTTTT
-,TRBJ2-1,TRBV2,TRBD2,CASSGEGYNEQFF,TGTGCCAGCAGTGGGGAGGGGTACAATGAGCAGTTCTTC
-,TRBJ1-2,TRBV19,TRBD1,CASSGIGQGIYDGYTF,TGTGCCAGTAGTGGGATTGGACAGGGGATCTATGATGGCTACACCTTC
-,TRBJ2-5,TRBV5-1,TRBD2,CASSPTSGASETQYF,TGCGCCAGCAGCCCGACTAGCGGGGCCTCAGAGACCCAGTACTTC
-,TRBJ1-1,TRBV7-2,TRBD1,CASSLQGARTEAFF,TGTGCCAGCAGCTTGCAGGGGGCAAGGACTGAAGCTTTCTTT
-,TRBJ2-1,TRBV4-2,-,CASSPISNEQFF,TGTGCCAGCAGCCCCATCAGCAATGAGCAGTTCTTC
-,TRBJ1-2,TRBV7-9,-,CASSPRETSYGYTF,TGTGCCAGCAGCCCGCGGGAGACCTCCTATGGCTACACCTTC
once,TRBJ2-1,TRBV5-4,TRBD2,CASSSGLAGGLYNEQFF,TGTGCCAGCAGCTCTGGACTAGCGGGAGGTCTCTACAATGAGCAGTTCTTC
few,TRBJ2-2,TRBV28,-,CASSAHGVQKNTGELFF,TGTGCCAGCAGCGCACACGGGGTCCAAAAGAACACCGGGGAGCTGTTTTTT
-,TRBJ2-7,TRBV15,TRBD1,CATSRGGTGGNEQYF,TGTGCCACCAGCAGAGGAGGGACAGGGGGCAACGAGCAGTACTTC
-,TRBJ2-5,TRBV7-8,-,CASSQRETQYF,TGTGCCAGCAGCCAGCGAGAGACCCAGTACTTC
-,TRBJ2-5,TRBV14,-,CASSQYFRDKETQYF,TGTGCCAGCAGCCAGTATTTCCGGGACAAAGAGACCCAGTACTTC
-,TRBJ1-1,TRBV2,-,CASNLDSPQAFF,TGTGCCAGCAATCTGGACAGCCCTCAAGCTTTCTTT
-,TRBJ1-3,TRBV4-3,-,CASSRTATSGNTIYF,TGCGCCAGCAGTCGTACAGCGACCTCTGGAAACACCATATATTTT